This T cell receptor (beta chain) was recovered during a study of T cell repertoires in cytomegalovirus infection. Study-wide background: CMV infection plus the matching HLA type was flagged by public TCR beta signatures. Study results and limitations: Ex vivo, HLA-C-restricted CMV-specific TCR beta clonotypes prevailed over the rest of the response.

This CDR3 region has 14 residues. Trimming left V 4 bases short and J 4 bases short, with 13 bases between. Germline values: CDR1 SGHKS, CDR2 YYEKEE (reference sequence). A few counts support this clonotype. What it recognizes is unknown. TCRdb redid the calling of the reads with MiXCR, one entry per CDR3 protein. The sample lists hundreds of thousands of distinct CDR3 sequences; 33% were seen once. This receptor was identified in a human donor in good health (CMV status not recorded). Some clones in this sample may be carry-over from other donors' samples. The specimen comprised cultured PBMCs, sampled from culture after CMV antigen stimulation. The genes are TRBV5-5 and TRBJ2-3, with D possibly matching TRBD1 (6 bases). CDR3 bases: TGTGCCAGCAGCCCTCAGGGGCGGGCAGATACGCAGTATTTT. Protein sequence: CASSPQGRADTQYF.